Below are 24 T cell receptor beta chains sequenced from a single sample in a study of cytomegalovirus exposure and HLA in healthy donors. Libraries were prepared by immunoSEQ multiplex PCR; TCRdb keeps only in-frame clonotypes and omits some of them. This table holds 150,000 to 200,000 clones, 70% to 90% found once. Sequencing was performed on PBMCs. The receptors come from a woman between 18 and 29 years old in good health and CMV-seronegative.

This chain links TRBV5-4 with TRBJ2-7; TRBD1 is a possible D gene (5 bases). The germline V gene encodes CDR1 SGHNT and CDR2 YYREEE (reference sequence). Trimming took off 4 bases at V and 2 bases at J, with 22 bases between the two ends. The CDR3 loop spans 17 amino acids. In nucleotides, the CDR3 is TGTGCCAGCAGCCCCCGAATTGGGGCTCTTGGTGCCTACGAGCAGTACTTC. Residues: CASSPRIGALGAYEQYF.

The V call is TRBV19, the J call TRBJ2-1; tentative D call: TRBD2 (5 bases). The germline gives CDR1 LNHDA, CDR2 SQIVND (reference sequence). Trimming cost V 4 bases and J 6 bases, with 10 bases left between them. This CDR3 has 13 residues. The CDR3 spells CASSRDYPNEQFF. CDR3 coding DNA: TGTGCCAGTAGTAGAGACTACCCCAATGAGCAGTTCTTC.

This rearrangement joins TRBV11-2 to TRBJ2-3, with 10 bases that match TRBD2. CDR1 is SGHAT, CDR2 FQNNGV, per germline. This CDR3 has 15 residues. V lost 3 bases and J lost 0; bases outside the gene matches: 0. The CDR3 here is CASSLTSGSTDTQYF. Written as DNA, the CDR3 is TGTGCCAGCAGCTTGACTAGCGGGAGCACAGATACGCAGTATTTT.

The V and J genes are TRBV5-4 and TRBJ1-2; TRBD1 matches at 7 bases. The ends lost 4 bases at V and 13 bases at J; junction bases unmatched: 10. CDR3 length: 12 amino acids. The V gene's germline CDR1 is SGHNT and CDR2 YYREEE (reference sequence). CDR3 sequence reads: CASSRQGKGPTF. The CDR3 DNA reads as TGTGCCAGCAGCCGACAGGGTAAAGGCCCCACCTTC.

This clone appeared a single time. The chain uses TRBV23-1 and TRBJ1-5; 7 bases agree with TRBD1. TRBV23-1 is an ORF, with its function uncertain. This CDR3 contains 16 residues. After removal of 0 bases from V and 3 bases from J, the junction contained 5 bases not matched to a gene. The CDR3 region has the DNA TGCGCCAGCAGTCAATCGGGGACAGCGATCAATCAGCCCCAGCATTTT. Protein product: CASSQSGTAINQPQHF.

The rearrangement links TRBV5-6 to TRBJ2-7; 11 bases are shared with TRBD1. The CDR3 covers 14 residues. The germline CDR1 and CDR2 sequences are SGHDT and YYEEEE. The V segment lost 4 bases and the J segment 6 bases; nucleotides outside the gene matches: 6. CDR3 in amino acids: CASSLGTGGFEQYF. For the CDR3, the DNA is TGTGCCAGCAGCCTCGGGACAGGGGGGTTCGAGCAGTACTTC.

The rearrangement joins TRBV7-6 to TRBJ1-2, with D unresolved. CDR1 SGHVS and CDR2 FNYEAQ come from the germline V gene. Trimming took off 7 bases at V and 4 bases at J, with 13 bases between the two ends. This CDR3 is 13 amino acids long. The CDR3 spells CASTTGEGYGYTF. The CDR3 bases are TGTGCCAGCACCACGGGAGAAGGCTATGGCTACACCTTC. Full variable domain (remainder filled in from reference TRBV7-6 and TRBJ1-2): GAGVSQSPRYKVTKRGQDVALRCDPISGHVSLYWYRQALGQGPEFLTYFNYEAQQDKSGLPNDRFSAERPEGSISTLTIQRTEQRDSAMYRCASTTGEGYGYTFGSGTRLTVV.

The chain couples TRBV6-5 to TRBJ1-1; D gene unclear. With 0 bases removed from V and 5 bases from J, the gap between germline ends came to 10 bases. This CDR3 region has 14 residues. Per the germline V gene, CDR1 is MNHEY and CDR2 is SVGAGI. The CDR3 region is CASSYSWESTEAFF. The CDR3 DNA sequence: TGTGCCAGCAGTTACTCGTGGGAGAGTACTGAAGCTTTCTTT.

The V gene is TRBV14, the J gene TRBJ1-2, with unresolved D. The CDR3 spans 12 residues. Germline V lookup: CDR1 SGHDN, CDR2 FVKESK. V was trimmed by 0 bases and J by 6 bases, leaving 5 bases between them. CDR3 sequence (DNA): TGTGCCAGCAGCCAAGAACTAAATGGCTACACCTTC. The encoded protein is CASSQELNGYTF.

This CDR3 reads CSAQYFTDTQYF. In DNA, the CDR3 is TGCAGCGCTCAATACTTCACAGATACGCAGTATTTT. The gene calls are TRBV29-1 and TRBJ2-3, with unresolved D. Germline V gene lookup returns CDR1 SQVTM and CDR2 ANQGSEA. The V gene lost 7 bases and the J gene lost 2 bases, with 10 bases spanning the gap. This CDR3 is 12 amino acids long.

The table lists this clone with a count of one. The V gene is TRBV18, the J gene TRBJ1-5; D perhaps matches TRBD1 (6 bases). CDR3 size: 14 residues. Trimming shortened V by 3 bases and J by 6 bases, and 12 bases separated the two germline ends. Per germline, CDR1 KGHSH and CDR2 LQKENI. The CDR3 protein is CASSPLRGGQPQHF. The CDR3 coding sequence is TGTGCCAGCTCACCCCTCAGGGGTGGTCAGCCCCAGCATTTT.

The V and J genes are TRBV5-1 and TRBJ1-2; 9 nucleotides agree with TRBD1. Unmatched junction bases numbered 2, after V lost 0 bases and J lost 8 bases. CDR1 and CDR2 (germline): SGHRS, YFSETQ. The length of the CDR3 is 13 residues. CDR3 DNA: TGCGCCAGCAGCTTGGGGGACAGGGTAGGCTACACCTTC. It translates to CASSLGDRVGYTF. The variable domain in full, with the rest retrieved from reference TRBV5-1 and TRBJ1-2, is KAGVTQTPRYLIKTRGQQVTLSCSPISGHRSVSWYQQTPGQGLQFLFEYFSETQRNKGNFPGRFSGRQFSNSRSEMNVSTLELGDSALYLCASSLGDRVGYTFGSGTRLTVV.

The CDR3 coding sequence is TGTGCCAGTAGCGCACTAACCTACGAGCAGTACTTC. This encodes CASSALTYEQYF. The chain uses TRBV19 and TRBJ2-7, with D hard to call. Trimming removed 6 bases from V and 2 bases from J, with 8 bases in between. CDR1 is LNHDA, CDR2 SQIVND, per germline (reference sequence). This CDR3 spans 12 amino acids.

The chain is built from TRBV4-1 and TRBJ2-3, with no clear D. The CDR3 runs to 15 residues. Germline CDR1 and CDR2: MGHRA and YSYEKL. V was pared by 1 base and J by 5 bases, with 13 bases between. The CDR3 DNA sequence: TGCGCCAGCAGCCAAGTAGGAGTTGTTAGAGATACGCAGTATTTT. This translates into CASSQVGVVRDTQYF.

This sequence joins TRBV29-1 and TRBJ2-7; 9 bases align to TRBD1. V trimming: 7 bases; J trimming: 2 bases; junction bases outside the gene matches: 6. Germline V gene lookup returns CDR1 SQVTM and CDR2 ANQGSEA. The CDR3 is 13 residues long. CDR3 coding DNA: TGCAGCGCTACGACAGGGGGTCCCTACGAGCAGTACTTC. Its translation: CSATTGGPYEQYF.

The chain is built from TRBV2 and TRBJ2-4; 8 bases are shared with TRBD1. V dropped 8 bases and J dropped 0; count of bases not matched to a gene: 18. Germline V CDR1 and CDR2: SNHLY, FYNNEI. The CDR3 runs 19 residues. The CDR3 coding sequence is TGTGCCAGCTTACCCCGGACAGGGTACGGGGGCCTAGCCAAAAACATTCAGTACTTC. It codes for CASLPRTGYGGLAKNIQYF. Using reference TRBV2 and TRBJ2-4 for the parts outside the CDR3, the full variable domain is EPEVTQTPSHQVTQMGQEVILRCVPISNHLYFYWYRQILGQKVEFLVSFYNNEISEKSEIFDDQFSVERPDGSNFTLKIRSTKLEDSAMYFCASLPRTGYGGLAKNIQYFGAGTRLSVL.

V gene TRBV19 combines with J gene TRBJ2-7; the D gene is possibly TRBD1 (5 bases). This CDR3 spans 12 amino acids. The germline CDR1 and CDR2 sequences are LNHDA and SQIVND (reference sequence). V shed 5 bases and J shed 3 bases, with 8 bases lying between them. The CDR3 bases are TGTGCCAGTAGTTCAGGGTTCTACGAGCAGTACTTC. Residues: CASSSGFYEQYF.

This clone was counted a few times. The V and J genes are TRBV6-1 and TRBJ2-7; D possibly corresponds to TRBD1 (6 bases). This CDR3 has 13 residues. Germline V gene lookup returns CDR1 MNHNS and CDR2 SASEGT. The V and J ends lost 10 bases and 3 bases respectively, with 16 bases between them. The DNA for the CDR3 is TGTGCCACCTCCGACAGGAGGCGCTACGAGCAGTACTTC. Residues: CATSDRRRYEQYF.

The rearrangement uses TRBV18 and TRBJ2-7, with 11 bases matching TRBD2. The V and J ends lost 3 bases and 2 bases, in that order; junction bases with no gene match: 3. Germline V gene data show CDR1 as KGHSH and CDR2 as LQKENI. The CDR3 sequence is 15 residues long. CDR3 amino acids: CASSPGLAATYEQYF. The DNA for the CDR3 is TGTGCCAGCTCACCGGGACTAGCGGCCACCTACGAGCAGTACTTC.

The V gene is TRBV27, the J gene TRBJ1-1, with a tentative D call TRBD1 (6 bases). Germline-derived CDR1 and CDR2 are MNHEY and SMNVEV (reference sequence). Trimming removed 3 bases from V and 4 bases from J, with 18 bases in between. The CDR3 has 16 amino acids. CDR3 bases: TGTGCCAGCAGTTTTCTTCAGGGACAAGGCCCCACTGAAGCTTTCTTT. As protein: CASSFLQGQGPTEAFF.

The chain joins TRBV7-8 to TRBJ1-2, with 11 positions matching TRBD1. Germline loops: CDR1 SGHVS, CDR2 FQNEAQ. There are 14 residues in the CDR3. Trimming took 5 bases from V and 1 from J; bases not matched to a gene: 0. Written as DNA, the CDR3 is TGTGCCAGCAGCGGGACAGGGGGTAACTATGGCTACACCTTC. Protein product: CASSGTGGNYGYTF.

The CDR3 DNA sequence: TGCAGCGCCCAGCCCGGCCGGGGGGAGGCTGGGGAGACCCAGTACTTC. Protein: CSAQPGRGEAGETQYF. The chain has TRBV29-1 and TRBJ2-5; TRBD2 agrees at 7 bases. The length of the CDR3 is 16 residues. The V segment lost 7 bases and the J segment 5 bases; nucleotides outside the gene matches: 19. Germline CDR1 and CDR2: SQVTM and ANQGSEA.

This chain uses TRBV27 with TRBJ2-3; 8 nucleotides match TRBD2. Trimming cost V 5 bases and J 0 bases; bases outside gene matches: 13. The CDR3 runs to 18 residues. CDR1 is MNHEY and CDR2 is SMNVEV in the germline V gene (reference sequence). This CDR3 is CASSPLDSSGPSTDTQYF. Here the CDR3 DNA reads TGTGCCAGCAGTCCCCTCGACTCTAGCGGGCCTAGCACAGATACGCAGTATTTT.

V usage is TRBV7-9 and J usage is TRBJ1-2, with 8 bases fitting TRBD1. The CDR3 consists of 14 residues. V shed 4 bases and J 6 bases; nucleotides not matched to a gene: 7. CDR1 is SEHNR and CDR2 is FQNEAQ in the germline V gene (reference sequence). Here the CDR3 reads CASSYEQDRDGYTF. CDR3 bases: TGTGCCAGCAGCTACGAACAGGACAGGGATGGCTACACCTTC.